These T cell receptor beta chains were read from a single sample in a study of beta chain features in type 1 diabetes. Measured with immunoSEQ multiplex PCR; TCRdb has only the in-frame clones, and not every one. The sample consists of 810,000 or so clones, around a sixth of them appearing once. What was sequenced was naive CD4+ T cells from blood. The receptors stem from a woman aged 18 to 35 in good health. The conserved cysteine and the conserved F or W are not part of the CDR3 here.

>TRBV7-9
ASSLTAGRAYNEQF
>TRBV10-3
AISVNGNEQY
>TRBV28
ASRQGVQNIQY
>TRBV10-3
AIGERLSGTNEKLF
>TRBV7-9
ASSRDSAAKNIQY
>TRBV7-2
ASSLAQTNQPQH
>TRBV6-6
ASSPGQSTDTQY
>TRBV9
ASSLSGRGPTQYEQF
>TRBV5-1
ASSLTEDYGYT
>TRBV10-3
AISKDTSTDTQY
>TRBV5-1
ASGKGQEGYEQY
>TRBV7-8
ASSPRTSGSYEQY
>TRBV11-1
ASSLGAYSAQETQY
>TRBV18
ASSPNRPGLAGGNEQF
>TRBV2
ASSDIVAGAAETQY
>TRBV9
ASSVPPSGGEQF
>TRBV11-1
ASNLAGADTQY
>TRBV6-5
ASSWTGPYTDTQY
>TRBV7-9
ASSPKRARGNTGELF
>TRBV9
ASSRGNTIY
>TRBV20-1
SAIGLETQY
>TRBV28
ASSEETQGTEAF
>TRBV5-1
ASSPGQPNTEAF
>TRBV29-1
RIQGTSTDTQY
>TRBV7-2
ASSLITGGWETQY
>TRBV11-2
ASSSLIRGRQETQY
>TRBV4-3
ASSPLVYTEAF
>TRBV15
ATSSRFLAGNTGELF
>TRBV6-1
ASSEAAIRGFYEQY
>TRBV7-2
ASSLAIGNNEQF
>TRBV18
ASSPLQTTDTQY
>TRBV7-9
ASSMLHNEQF
>TRBV18
ASSPPSLAGPYNEQF
>TRBV7-9
ASSSRIHSYNEQF
>TRBV6-6
ASRTWGTGELF